This TCR beta chain originates from a study of blood T cell repertoires in COVID-19 (dated by TCRdb to about 2020). With respect to the entire study: Samples covering the acute and convalescent phases of COVID-19 were provided by collaborators in the United States, Italy and Spain. Deeply sampled blood TCRbeta repertoires from subjects exposed to, actively infected with, or recovered from COVID-19 were included in the dataset. The prospective study material was composed of cDNA or gDNA derived from T cells, B-cell-depleted T cells, or PBMCs. Samples were obtained from the ongoing ImmuneRACE study (first 160 participants) and from 1,000 to 1,500 subjects provided by 6 global collaborators. A freely available public database, intended as a resource for researchers studying the immune response to SARS-CoV-2, is where the repertoires were released. A de-identified subject ID, COVID-19 status, age in years and sex were almost always included in the sample metadata. Where available, HLA class I and class II types were obtained from metadata supplied by the sample provider rather than from assay-based typing. Study-level results and caveats: Clinical and demographic metadata were provided uncurated, with the amount varying by source and participant.

Participants in the prospective study were enrolled through a virtual design, were aged 18 to 89 years, and lived in 24 United States geographic areas. To assign participants to cohorts, the prospective study relied on clinical history that participants themselves reported in a screening survey and a study questionnaire. For ImmuneRACE Cohort 3, a participant was defined as recovered based on two consecutive negative NP/OP PCR tests, clearance by a healthcare professional, or resolution of symptoms. In the prospective study, whole blood, serum and a nasopharyngeal or oropharyngeal swab were collected from each participant by mobile phlebotomists. Prospective study participants could optionally give additional blood draws and questionnaires over an approximately two-month period. Before DNA extraction, blood samples from the prospective study were shipped at room temperature or frozen. A remark on this clone: Its specific antigen is unknown. Per-base quality was not reported, and no clone a single base away is much larger than it.

The CDR3 runs 17 residues from the cysteine to the phenylalanine. This entry keeps only the CDR3 DNA: 51 bases, framed from base 1. The germline V gene supplies CDR1 SGHDN and CDR2 FVKESK. Deletion took 2 bases off V and 2 bases off J, with a span of 18 bases between the germline ends. TCRbeta CDR3 regions were amplified from genomic DNA by means of the immunoSEQ Assay, a bias-controlled multiplex PCR. As for the original processing: The number of nucleated cells in each sample was estimated from the amplification of reference gene primers within the assay. To quantify the absolute abundance of each unique TCRbeta CDR3 rearrangement, sequence reads were collapsed and filtered. For each sample, productive Simpson clonality was calculated as the square root of Simpson's diversity index over productive rearrangements. TCRdb carries this immuneACCESS record with in-frame sequences only. Its versions omit some clonotypes, under half of them owing to an unresolved V gene in the studies checked, with the rest unexplained. The DNA gave D and trimming, while V, J and clone size come from that table. The sample data list 450,000 to 500,000 clones, and approximately 90% of these were observed just once. The ten top clones hold about 0.7% of the sample.

This TCR was sampled from a woman aged 18-30 years who had recovered from COVID-19. The V and J genes are TRBV14 and TRBJ2-5, and the D gene may be TRBD2, 5 bases matching. The sample taken for sequencing was PBMCs or T cells enriched from blood (not recorded which). At the DNA level, the sequence is TGTGCCAGCAGCCAACGGAGGTTTAGGTCCCAACAAGAGACCCAGTACTTC. This sequence encodes CASSQRRFRSQQETQYF.